This is a list of T cell receptor beta chains from one sample in a study of metastatic and nonmetastatic thyroid tumors. TCRdb re-called clones from the PCR reads using MiXCR. In the table there are about 35,000 clones, approximately 30% of which are singletons. Sequenced material: blood. The receptors stem from a female donor with papillary thyroid cancer or a benign thyroid nodule (not recorded which). Some clones in this sample may be carry-over from other donors' samples. Both conserved end residues are part of each CDR3. The D gene is left open where the match is weak. Some rows have no size entry. The others give once, few or many, or a class for an expanded clone.

CDR3aa: CASSESWLAGDYGTDTQYF
CDR3nt: TGCGCCAGCAGTGAGTCGTGGCTAGCGGGAGATTACGGCACAGATACGCAGTATTTT
j_gene: TRBJ2-3
v_gene: TRBV10-1
abundance: many
d_gene: TRBD2

CDR3aa: CASRPSSYNSPLHF
CDR3nt: TGTGCCAGCCGGCCCAGCTCCTATAATTCACCCCTCCACTTT
j_gene: TRBJ1-6
v_gene: TRBV28
abundance: -
d_gene: -

CDR3aa: CVSNSALTGRTYNEQFF
CDR3nt: TGTGTCAGCAACTCAGCCCTGACAGGTAGGACCTACAATGAGCAGTTCTTC
j_gene: TRBJ2-1
v_gene: TRBV11-1
abundance: -
d_gene: -

CDR3aa: CASRDRGHTDTQYF
CDR3nt: TGCGCCAGCAGGGACAGGGGACACACAGATACGCAGTATTTT
j_gene: TRBJ2-3
v_gene: TRBV10-2
abundance: many
d_gene: TRBD1

CDR3aa: CASIVGWGSYEQYF
CDR3nt: TGTGCCAGTATCGTCGGGTGGGGGTCCTACGAGCAGTACTTC
j_gene: TRBJ2-7
v_gene: TRBV19
abundance: few
d_gene: -

CDR3aa: CAWSALLDSEYGTSGYNEQFF
CDR3nt: TGTGCCTGGAGTGCACTCCTAGACTCTGAGTATGGGACTAGCGGGTACAATGAGCAGTTCTTC
j_gene: TRBJ2-1
v_gene: TRBV30
abundance: many
d_gene: TRBD2

CDR3aa: CSDQLGRLGDEQYF
CDR3nt: TGCAGCGACCAGCTGGGAAGGCTAGGAGACGAGCAGTACTTC
j_gene: TRBJ2-7
v_gene: TRBV29-1
abundance: many
d_gene: -

CDR3aa: CSARYFQGRIEKLFF
CDR3nt: TGCAGTGCTAGATACTTCCAGGGCAGGATTGAAAAACTGTTTTTT
j_gene: TRBJ1-4
v_gene: TRBV20-1
abundance: -
d_gene: -

CDR3aa: CASSRDRDSPLHF
CDR3nt: TGCGCCAGCAGTCGGGACAGGGACTCACCCCTCCACTTT
j_gene: TRBJ1-6
v_gene: TRBV5-1
abundance: -
d_gene: TRBD1

CDR3aa: CASSERGRGVLAGGRMETQYF
CDR3nt: TGTGCCAGCAGCGAGAGGGGGAGGGGGGTTTTAGCGGGAGGTAGGATGGAGACCCAGTACTTC
j_gene: TRBJ2-5
v_gene: TRBV9
abundance: many
d_gene: TRBD2

CDR3aa: CASSSSSGTGELFF
CDR3nt: TGTGCCAGCAGCTCGTCTAGCGGGACCGGGGAGCTGTTTTTT
j_gene: TRBJ2-2
v_gene: TRBV7-8
abundance: -
d_gene: TRBD2

CDR3aa: CSVRKWDNEKLFF
CDR3nt: TGCAGCGTTAGGAAATGGGATAATGAAAAACTGTTTTTT
j_gene: TRBJ1-4
v_gene: TRBV29-1
abundance: many
d_gene: -

CDR3aa: CASSFFYREWTDTQYF
CDR3nt: TGTGCCAGCAGTTTCTTTTACAGGGAGTGGACAGATACGCAGTATTTT
j_gene: TRBJ2-3
v_gene: TRBV28
abundance: few
d_gene: -

CDR3aa: CASSELGGRGTDTQYF
CDR3nt: TGTGCCAGCAGTGAACTCGGCGGGAGGGGCACAGATACGCAGTATTTT
j_gene: TRBJ2-3
v_gene: TRBV6-1
abundance: many
d_gene: TRBD2

CDR3aa: CASSQAPATSYEQYF
CDR3nt: TGCGCCAGCAGCCAAGCCCCCGCGACTTCCTACGAGCAGTACTTC
j_gene: TRBJ2-7
v_gene: TRBV4-1
abundance: many
d_gene: -

CDR3aa: CASSAHGTEPVNTIYF
CDR3nt: TGTGCCAGTAGTGCGCACGGGACCGAGCCTGTAAACACCATATATTTT
j_gene: TRBJ1-3
v_gene: TRBV19
abundance: -
d_gene: -

CDR3aa: CASSNRAPLLQTQYF
CDR3nt: TGTGCCAGCAGTAACAGGGCCCCCCTCCTACAGACCCAGTACTTC
j_gene: TRBJ2-5
v_gene: TRBV12-3/TRBV12-4
abundance: -
d_gene: -

CDR3aa: CASSPLSSRINTGELFF
CDR3nt: TGTGCCAGCAGTCCCCTTTCTAGCAGGATTAACACCGGGGAGCTGTTTTTT
j_gene: TRBJ2-2
v_gene: TRBV6-1
abundance: few
d_gene: -

CDR3aa: CASIQDGTYGYTF
CDR3nt: TGCGCCAGCATCCAAGACGGGACCTATGGCTACACCTTC
j_gene: TRBJ1-2
v_gene: TRBV10-1
abundance: -
d_gene: -

CDR3aa: CAWRAVGGRGNTEAFF
CDR3nt: TGTGCCTGGAGGGCCGTTGGGGGGCGGGGGAACACTGAAGCTTTCTTT
j_gene: TRBJ1-1
v_gene: TRBV30
abundance: many
d_gene: -

CDR3aa: CASSTGTSGRMSSYNEQFF
CDR3nt: TGTGCCAGCAGCACCGGGACTAGCGGGAGGATGAGCTCCTACAATGAGCAGTTCTTC
j_gene: TRBJ2-1
v_gene: TRBV21-1
abundance: -
d_gene: -

CDR3aa: CAWSVVSVNTEAFF
CDR3nt: TGTGCCTGGAGTGTAGTTTCAGTGAACACTGAAGCTTTCTTT
j_gene: TRBJ1-1
v_gene: TRBV30
abundance: -
d_gene: -

CDR3aa: CASSQEAGTVKTQYF
CDR3nt: TGTGCCAGCAGCCAAGAGGCAGGGACGGTAAAGACCCAGTACTTC
j_gene: TRBJ2-5
v_gene: TRBV3-1
abundance: many
d_gene: -

CDR3aa: CASRDTDTQYF
CDR3nt: TGTGCCAGCAGGGATACAGATACGCAGTATTTT
j_gene: TRBJ2-3
v_gene: TRBV7-2
abundance: many
d_gene: -

CDR3aa: CSARTSGAGHLYEQYF
CDR3nt: TGCAGTGCCCGGACTAGCGGGGCCGGACACCTCTACGAGCAGTACTTC
j_gene: TRBJ2-7
v_gene: TRBV20-1
abundance: -
d_gene: TRBD2

CDR3aa: CASSPPEFLEAFF
CDR3nt: TGTGCCAGCAGCCCCCCGGAATTCCTTGAAGCTTTCTTT
j_gene: TRBJ1-1
v_gene: TRBV28
abundance: many
d_gene: -